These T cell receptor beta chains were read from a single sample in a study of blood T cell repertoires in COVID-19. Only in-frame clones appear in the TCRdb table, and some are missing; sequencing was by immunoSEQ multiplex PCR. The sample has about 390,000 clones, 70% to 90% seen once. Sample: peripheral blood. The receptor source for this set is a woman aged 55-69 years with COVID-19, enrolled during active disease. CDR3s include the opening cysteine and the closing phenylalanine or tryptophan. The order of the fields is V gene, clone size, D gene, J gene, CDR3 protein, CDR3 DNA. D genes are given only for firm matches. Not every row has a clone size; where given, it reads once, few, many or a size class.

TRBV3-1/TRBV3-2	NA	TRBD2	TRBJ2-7	CASSSPGGVSYEQYF	TGTGCCAGCAGCTCCCCGGGGGGAGTTTCCTACGAGCAGTACTTC
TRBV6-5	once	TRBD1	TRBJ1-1	CASGQGRHTEAFF	TGTGCCAGCGGACAGGGTAGGCACACTGAAGCTTTCTTT
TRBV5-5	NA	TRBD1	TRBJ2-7	CASSLDRGPSYEQYF	TGTGCCAGCAGCTTGGACAGGGGGCCTTCCTACGAGCAGTACTTC
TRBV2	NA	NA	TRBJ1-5	CASSRGQNSNQPQHF	TGTGCCAGCAGTAGAGGACAGAATAGCAATCAGCCCCAGCATTTT
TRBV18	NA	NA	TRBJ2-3	CASSPLSSTDTQYF	TGTGCCAGCTCACCACTTAGTAGCACAGATACGCAGTATTTT
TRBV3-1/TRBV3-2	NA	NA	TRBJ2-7	CASSHLDGGWHF	TGTGCCAGCAGCCACTTGGACGGGGGTTGGCACTTC
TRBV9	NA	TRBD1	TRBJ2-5	CASSVAPNRGQETQYF	TGTGCCAGCAGCGTAGCCCCCAACAGGGGGCAAGAGACCCAGTACTTC
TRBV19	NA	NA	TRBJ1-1	CASSLQSGRSGTEAFF	TGTGCCAGTTCTCTTCAGTCGGGAAGGTCGGGCACTGAAGCTTTCTTT
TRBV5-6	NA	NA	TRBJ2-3	CASSQFIDTQYF	TGTGCCAGCAGCCAGTTCATAGATACGCAGTATTTT
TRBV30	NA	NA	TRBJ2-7	CAWTVDSYSSYEQYF	TGTGCCTGGACTGTTGACAGTTATAGCTCCTACGAGCAGTACTTC
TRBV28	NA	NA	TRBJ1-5	CASSFPAGGNQPQHF	TGTGCCAGCAGTTTCCCAGCCGGGGGCAATCAGCCCCAGCATTTT
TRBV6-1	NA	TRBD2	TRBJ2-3	CASSEEISGGKRYF	TGTGCCAGCAGTGAAGAAATTAGCGGGGGGAAGCGGTATTTT
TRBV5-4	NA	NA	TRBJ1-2	CASSLGRDYGYTF	TGTGCCAGCAGCTTGGGCAGGGACTATGGCTACACCTTC
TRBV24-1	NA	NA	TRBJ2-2	CATSRDRPQTGELFF	TGTGCCACCAGCCGTGACAGGCCGCAGACCGGGGAGCTGTTTTTT
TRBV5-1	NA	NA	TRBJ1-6	CASSLLAGDNSPLHF	TGCGCCAGCAGCCTTCTCGCAGGGGATAATTCACCCCTCCACTTT
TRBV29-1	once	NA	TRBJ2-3	CSVRTADLPTDTQYF	TGCAGCGTTCGGACTGCCGACCTACCTACCGATACGCAGTATTTT
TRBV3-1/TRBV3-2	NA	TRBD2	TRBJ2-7	CASSQYSGGSSYEQYF	TGTGCCAGCAGCCAATATTCGGGGGGGAGCTCCTACGAGCAGTACTTC
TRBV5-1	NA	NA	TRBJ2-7	CASSTGPSSYEQYF	TGCGCCAGCAGCACGGGTCCCAGCTCCTACGAGCAGTACTTC
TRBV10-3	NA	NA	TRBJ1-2	CAISDRVASYGYTF	TGTGCCATCAGTGACAGGGTTGCCAGCTATGGCTACACCTTC
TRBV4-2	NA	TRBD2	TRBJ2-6	CASSPKTTSGGPGANVLTF	TGTGCCAGCAGCCCCAAAACGACTAGCGGGGGACCTGGGGCCAACGTCCTGACTTTC
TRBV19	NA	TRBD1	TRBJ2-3	CASLGTGSIATQYF	TGTGCCAGTCTCGGGACAGGGTCAATAGCTACGCAGTATTTT
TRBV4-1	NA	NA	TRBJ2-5	CASSLGTPPGETQYF	TGCGCCAGCAGCCTCGGGACACCCCCGGGGGAGACCCAGTACTTC
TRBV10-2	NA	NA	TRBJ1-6	CASQKGESPLHF	TGCGCCAGCCAGAAGGGGGAATCACCCCTCCACTTT
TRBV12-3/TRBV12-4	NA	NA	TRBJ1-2	CASSFERSYGYTF	TGTGCCAGCAGTTTTGAAAGGAGCTATGGCTACACCTTC
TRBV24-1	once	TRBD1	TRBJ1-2	CASRTGGPGYTF	TGTGCCTCCCGGACAGGGGGACCTGGCTACACCTTC
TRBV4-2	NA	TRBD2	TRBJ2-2	CASSLKRGGYTGELFF	TGTGCCAGCAGCCTAAAGCGGGGGGGTTACACCGGGGAGCTGTTTTTT
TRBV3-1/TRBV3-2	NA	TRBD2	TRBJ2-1	CASSHNRGGDQFF	TGTGCCAGCAGCCACAACCGGGGAGGGGACCAGTTCTTC
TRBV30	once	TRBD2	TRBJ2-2	CAWRGGAAGELFF	TGTGCCTGGCGCGGGGGGGCGGCCGGGGAGCTGTTTTTT
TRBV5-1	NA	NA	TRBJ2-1	CASSLSGGPNHEQFF	TGCGCCAGCAGCTTGAGTGGGGGCCCTAACCATGAGCAGTTCTTC
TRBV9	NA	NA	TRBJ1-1	CASSVLDKNTEAFF	TGTGCCAGCAGCGTACTGGACAAGAACACTGAAGCTTTCTTT